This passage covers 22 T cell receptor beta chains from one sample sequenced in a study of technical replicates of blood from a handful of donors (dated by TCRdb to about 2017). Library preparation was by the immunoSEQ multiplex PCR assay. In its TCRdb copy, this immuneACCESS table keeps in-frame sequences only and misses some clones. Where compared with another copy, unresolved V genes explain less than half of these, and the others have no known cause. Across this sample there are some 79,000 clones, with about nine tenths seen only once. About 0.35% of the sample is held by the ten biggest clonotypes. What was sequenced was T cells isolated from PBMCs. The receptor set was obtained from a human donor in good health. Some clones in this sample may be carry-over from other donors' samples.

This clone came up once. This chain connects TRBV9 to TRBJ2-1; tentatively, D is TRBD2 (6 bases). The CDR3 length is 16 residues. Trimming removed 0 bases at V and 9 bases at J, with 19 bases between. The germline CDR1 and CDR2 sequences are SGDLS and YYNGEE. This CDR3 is CASSVAAGIALGEQFF. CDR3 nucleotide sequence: TGTGCCAGCAGCGTAGCGGCGGGAATAGCCCTGGGTGAGCAGTTCTTC.

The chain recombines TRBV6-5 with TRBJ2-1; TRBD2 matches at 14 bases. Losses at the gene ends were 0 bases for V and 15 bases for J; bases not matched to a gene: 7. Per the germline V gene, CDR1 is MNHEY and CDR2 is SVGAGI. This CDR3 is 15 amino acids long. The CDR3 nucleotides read TGTGCCAGCAGTTACTCGAAGACTAGCGGGAGGGCCTGGTTCTTC. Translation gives CASSYSKTSGRAWFF.

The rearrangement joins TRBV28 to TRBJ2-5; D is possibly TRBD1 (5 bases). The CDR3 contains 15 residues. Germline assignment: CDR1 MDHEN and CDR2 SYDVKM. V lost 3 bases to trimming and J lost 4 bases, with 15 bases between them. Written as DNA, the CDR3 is TGTGCCAGCAGTTTGGGGCCAGAAGTAAGAGAGACCCAGTACTTC. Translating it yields CASSLGPEVRETQYF.

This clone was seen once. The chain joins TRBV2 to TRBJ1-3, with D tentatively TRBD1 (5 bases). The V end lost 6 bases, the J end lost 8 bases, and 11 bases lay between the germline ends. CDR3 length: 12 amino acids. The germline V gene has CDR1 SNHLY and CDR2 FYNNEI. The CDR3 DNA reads TGTGCCAGCAGCGCTACAGGACACACCATATATTTT. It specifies CASSATGHTIYF.

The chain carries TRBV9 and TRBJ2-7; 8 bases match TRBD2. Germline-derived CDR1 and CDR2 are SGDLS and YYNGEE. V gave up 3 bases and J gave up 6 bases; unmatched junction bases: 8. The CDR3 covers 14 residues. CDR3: CASSAAGVSPEQYF. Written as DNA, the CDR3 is TGTGCCAGCAGCGCAGCGGGAGTATCTCCCGAGCAGTACTTC. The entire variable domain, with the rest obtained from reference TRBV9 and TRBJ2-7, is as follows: DSGVTQTPKHLITATGQRVTLRCSPRSGDLSVYWYQQSLDQGLQFLIQYYNGEERAKGNILERFSAQQFPDLHSELNLSSLELGDSALYFCASSAAGVSPEQYFGPGTRLTVT.

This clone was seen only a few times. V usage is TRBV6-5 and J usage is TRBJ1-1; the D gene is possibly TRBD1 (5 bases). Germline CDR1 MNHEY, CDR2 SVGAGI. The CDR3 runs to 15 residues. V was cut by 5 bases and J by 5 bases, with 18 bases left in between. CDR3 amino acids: CASSGSGWPGTEAFF. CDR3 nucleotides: TGTGCCAGCAGTGGTTCAGGGTGGCCGGGTACTGAAGCTTTCTTT.

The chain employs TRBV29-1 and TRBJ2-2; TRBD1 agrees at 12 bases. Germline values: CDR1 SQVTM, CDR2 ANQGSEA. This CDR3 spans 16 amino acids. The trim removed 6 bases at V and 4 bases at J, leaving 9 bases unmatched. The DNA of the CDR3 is TGCAGCGTGCGCCCGGGACAGGGGGCGGGCACCGGGGAGCTGTTTTTT. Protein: CSVRPGQGAGTGELFF.

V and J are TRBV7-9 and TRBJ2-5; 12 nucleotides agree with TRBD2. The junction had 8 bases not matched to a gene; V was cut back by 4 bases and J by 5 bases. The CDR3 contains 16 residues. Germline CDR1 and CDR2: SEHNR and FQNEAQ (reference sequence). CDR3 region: CASSYPLAGGEETQYF. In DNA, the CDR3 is TGTGCCAGCAGCTACCCCCTAGCGGGAGGGGAGGAGACCCAGTACTTC.

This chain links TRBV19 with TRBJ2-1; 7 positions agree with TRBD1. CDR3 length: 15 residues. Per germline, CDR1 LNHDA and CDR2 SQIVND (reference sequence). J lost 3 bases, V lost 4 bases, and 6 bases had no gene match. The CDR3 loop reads CASSTLQGIYNEQFF. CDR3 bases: TGTGCCAGTAGTACGCTACAGGGGATCTACAATGAGCAGTTCTTC.

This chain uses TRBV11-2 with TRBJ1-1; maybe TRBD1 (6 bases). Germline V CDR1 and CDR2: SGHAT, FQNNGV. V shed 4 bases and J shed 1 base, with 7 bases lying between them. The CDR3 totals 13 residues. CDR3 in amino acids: CASSWGQNTEAFF. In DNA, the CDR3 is TGTGCCAGCAGCTGGGGACAGAACACTGAAGCTTTCTTT.

DNA for the CDR3: TGTGCCACTCGGCAGGGGTTTGGCTACACCTTC. It yields the protein CATRQGFGYTF. This sequence joins TRBV30 and TRBJ1-2; D possibly corresponds to TRBD1 (6 bases). CDR3 length: 11 residues. V lost 8 bases to trimming and J lost 7 bases, with 14 bases between them. Germline V gene data show CDR1 as GTSNPN and CDR2 as SVGIG (reference sequence).

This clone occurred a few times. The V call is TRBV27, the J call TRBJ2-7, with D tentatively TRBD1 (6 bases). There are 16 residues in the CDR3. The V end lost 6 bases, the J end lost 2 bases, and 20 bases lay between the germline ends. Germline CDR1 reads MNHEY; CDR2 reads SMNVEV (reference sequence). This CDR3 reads CASSSPETGDTYEQYF. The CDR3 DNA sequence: TGTGCCAGCAGCTCACCGGAGACAGGAGATACCTACGAGCAGTACTTC.

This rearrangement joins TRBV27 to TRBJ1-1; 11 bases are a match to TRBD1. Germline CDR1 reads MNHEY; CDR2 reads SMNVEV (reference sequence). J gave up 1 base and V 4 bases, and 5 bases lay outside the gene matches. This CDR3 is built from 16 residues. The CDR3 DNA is TGTGCCAGCAGTTGGGACAGGGGGACGACGAACACTGAAGCTTTCTTT. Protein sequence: CASSWDRGTTNTEAFF.

DNA for the CDR3: TGTGCCAGCAGCAGATACCGACAGGGGGCAAATGGCTACACCTTC. This sequence encodes CASSRYRQGANGYTF. The chain joins TRBV7-2 to TRBJ1-2; 10 nucleotides match TRBD1. CDR1 is SGHTA and CDR2 is FQGNSA in the germline V gene. The length of the CDR3 is 15 residues. V gave up 5 bases and J gave up 6 bases; unmatched junction bases: 9.

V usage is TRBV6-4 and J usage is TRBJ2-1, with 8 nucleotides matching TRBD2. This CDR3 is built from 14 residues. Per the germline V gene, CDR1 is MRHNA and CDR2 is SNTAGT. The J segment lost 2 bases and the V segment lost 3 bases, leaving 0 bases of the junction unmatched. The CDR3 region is CASSEAGAYNEQFF. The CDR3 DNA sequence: TGTGCCAGCAGTGAAGCGGGAGCCTACAATGAGCAGTTCTTC.

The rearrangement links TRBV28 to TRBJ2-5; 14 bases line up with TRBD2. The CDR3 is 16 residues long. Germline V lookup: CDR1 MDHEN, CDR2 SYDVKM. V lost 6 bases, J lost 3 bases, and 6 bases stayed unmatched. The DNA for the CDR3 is TGTGCCAGCAGAAACGAGGGACTAGCGGGAGAAGAGACCCAGTACTTC. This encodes CASRNEGLAGEETQYF.

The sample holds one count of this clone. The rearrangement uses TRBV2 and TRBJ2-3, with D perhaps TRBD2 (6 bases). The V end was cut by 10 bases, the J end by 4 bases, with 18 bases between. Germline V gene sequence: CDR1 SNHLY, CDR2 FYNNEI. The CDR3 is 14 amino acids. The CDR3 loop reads CAIPSWGDADTQYF. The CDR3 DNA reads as TGTGCCATCCCGTCCTGGGGGGACGCAGATACGCAGTATTTT.

The CDR3 sequence is CASTLAGTYNEQFF. DNA for the CDR3: TGTGCCAGCACCCTAGCGGGAACCTACAATGAGCAGTTCTTC. The rearrangement links TRBV6-5 to TRBJ2-1, with TRBD2 identical over 9 bases. The V gene end was trimmed by 7 bases and the J gene end by 2 bases; junction bases not matched to a gene: 3. This CDR3 has 14 amino acids. The germline V gene has CDR1 MNHEY and CDR2 SVGAGI.

The CDR3 nucleotides read TGTGCCAGCAGCCTACAGAGGAACACTGAAGCTTTCTTT. It specifies CASSLQRNTEAFF. The chain joins TRBV7-6 to TRBJ1-1, with no clear D. V was cut by 5 bases and J by 1 base, with 8 bases left in between. CDR3 size: 13 residues. Germline assignment: CDR1 SGHVS and CDR2 FNYEAQ.

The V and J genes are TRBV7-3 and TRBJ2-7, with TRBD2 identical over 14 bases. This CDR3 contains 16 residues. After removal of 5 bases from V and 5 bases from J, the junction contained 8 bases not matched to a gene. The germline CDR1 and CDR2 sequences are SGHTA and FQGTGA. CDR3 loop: CASSRLAGGPADEQYF. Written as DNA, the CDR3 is TGTGCCAGCAGCCGACTAGCGGGAGGGCCGGCGGACGAGCAGTACTTC.

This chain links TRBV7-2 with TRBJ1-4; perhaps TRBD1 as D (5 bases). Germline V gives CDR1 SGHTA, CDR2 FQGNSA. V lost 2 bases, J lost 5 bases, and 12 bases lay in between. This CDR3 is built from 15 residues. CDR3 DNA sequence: TGTGCCAGCAGCTTAAATACAGGAAAAAATGAAAAACTGTTTTTT. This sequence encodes CASSLNTGKNEKLFF. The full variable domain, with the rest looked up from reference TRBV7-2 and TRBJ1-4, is GAGVSQSPSNKVTEKGKDVELRCDPISGHTALYWYRQSLGQGLEFLIYFQGNSAPDKSGLPSDRFSAERTGGSVSTLTIQRTQQEDSAVYLCASSLNTGKNEKLFFGSGTQLSVL.

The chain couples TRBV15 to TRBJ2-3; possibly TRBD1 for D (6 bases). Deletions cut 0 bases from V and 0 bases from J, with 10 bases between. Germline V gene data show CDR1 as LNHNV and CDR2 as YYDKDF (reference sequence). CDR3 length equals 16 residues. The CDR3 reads CATSRDITGSTDTQYF. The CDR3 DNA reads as TGTGCCACCAGCAGAGATATCACAGGGAGCACAGATACGCAGTATTTT.